These T cell receptor beta chains were read from a single sample in a study of identifying expanded T cells in peripheral blood. The protocol was immunoSEQ multiplex PCR, while the TCRdb copy is restricted to in-frame clones and leaves out a portion. The table lists about 130,000 clones, 86% of them singletons. The sequenced sample was blood. These receptors were obtained from a person aged 18 to 69 in good health. The CDR3 runs from the conserved cysteine through the conserved F or W. Each record gives: V gene, clone size, D gene, J gene, CDR3 DNA, CDR3 protein. D genes are given only for firm matches. Some rows mark clone size as missing; the rest say once, few, many or name a class of expanded clone.

v_call: TRBV5-8; clone_size: .; d_call: .; j_call: TRBJ1-2; cdr3_nt: TGTGCCAGCAGCTCGTTGGGGGCAGCTAACTATGGCTACACCTTC; cdr3_aa: CASSSLGAANYGYTF
v_call: TRBV4-2; clone_size: .; d_call: TRBD2; j_call: TRBJ2-7; cdr3_nt: TGTGCCAGCAGCCCCGGGGATACAGCGGGAGGTTCCTACGAGCAGTACTTC; cdr3_aa: CASSPGDTAGGSYEQYF
v_call: TRBV6-6; clone_size: few; d_call: .; j_call: TRBJ1-5; cdr3_nt: TGTGCCAGCAGAAAACAGGGCAATAGCAATCAGCCCCAGCATTTT; cdr3_aa: CASRKQGNSNQPQHF
v_call: TRBV5-1; clone_size: .; d_call: .; j_call: TRBJ1-4; cdr3_nt: TGCGCCAGCAGCTTTCAGGGGTCTAATGAAAAACTGTTTTTT; cdr3_aa: CASSFQGSNEKLFF
v_call: TRBV12-5; clone_size: .; d_call: TRBD1; j_call: TRBJ2-3; cdr3_nt: TGTGCTAGTGGTTTGCCCGGACAGGGAGAGTCAGATACGCAGTATTTT; cdr3_aa: CASGLPGQGESDTQYF
v_call: TRBV2; clone_size: .; d_call: TRBD1; j_call: TRBJ2-3; cdr3_nt: TGTGCCAGCAGAAACAGGGGAGGCACAGATACGCAGTATTTT; cdr3_aa: CASRNRGGTDTQYF
v_call: TRBV30; clone_size: .; d_call: .; j_call: TRBJ1-5; cdr3_nt: TGTGCCTGGAGTGTAAAAGGGGCAAGGCAGCCCCAGCATTTT; cdr3_aa: CAWSVKGARQPQHF
v_call: TRBV28; clone_size: .; d_call: TRBD2; j_call: TRBJ2-7; cdr3_nt: TGTGCCAGCAGTAGGACTAGCGGGGCCTACGAGCAGTACTTC; cdr3_aa: CASSRTSGAYEQYF
v_call: TRBV27; clone_size: .; d_call: .; j_call: TRBJ1-1; cdr3_nt: TGTGCCAGCTCAAGAGGGGGGAGGGACACTGAAGCTTTCTTT; cdr3_aa: CASSRGGRDTEAFF
v_call: TRBV6-5; clone_size: .; d_call: .; j_call: TRBJ1-4; cdr3_nt: TGTGCCAGCAGTTACAAGTCAGGGTGGGATGAAAAACTGTTTTTT; cdr3_aa: CASSYKSGWDEKLFF
v_call: TRBV28; clone_size: .; d_call: .; j_call: TRBJ2-2; cdr3_nt: TGTGCCAGCAGTTTGGGCCCCGGGGAGCTGTTTTTT; cdr3_aa: CASSLGPGELFF
v_call: TRBV4-1; clone_size: .; d_call: TRBD1; j_call: TRBJ1-5; cdr3_nt: TGCGCCAGCAGCCAAGAGAGGGAGACAGGGAACACTCAGCCCCAGCATTTT; cdr3_aa: CASSQERETGNTQPQHF
v_call: TRBV14; clone_size: .; d_call: TRBD2; j_call: TRBJ2-5; cdr3_nt: TGTGCCAGCAGCCAATATATTGTAGCGGGAGGTCTAGAGACCCAGTACTTC; cdr3_aa: CASSQYIVAGGLETQYF
v_call: TRBV7-9; clone_size: .; d_call: .; j_call: TRBJ2-5; cdr3_nt: TGTGCCAGCAGCTCCTACAAGGGCAGAGAAGAGACCCAGTACTTC; cdr3_aa: CASSSYKGREETQYF
v_call: TRBV11-2; clone_size: .; d_call: TRBD2; j_call: TRBJ2-2; cdr3_nt: TGTGCCAGCAGCTTACAGCCCGGGAGGGCCGGGGAGCTGTTTTTT; cdr3_aa: CASSLQPGRAGELFF
v_call: TRBV7-9; clone_size: .; d_call: .; j_call: TRBJ2-5; cdr3_nt: TGTGCCAGCAGTTACTCTCAAGAGACCCAGTACTTC; cdr3_aa: CASSYSQETQYF
v_call: TRBV12-5; clone_size: once; d_call: TRBD1; j_call: TRBJ1-3; cdr3_nt: TGTGCTAGTGGGACAGGGGAAAGAGACACCATATATTTT; cdr3_aa: CASGTGERDTIYF
v_call: TRBV11-2; clone_size: .; d_call: TRBD1; j_call: TRBJ1-4; cdr3_nt: TGTGCCAGCAGCTTAGAGGCGGACAGGAGGGAAAAACTGTTTTTT; cdr3_aa: CASSLEADRREKLFF
v_call: TRBV18; clone_size: .; d_call: .; j_call: TRBJ2-1; cdr3_nt: TGTGCCAGCTCAAGAAACAGGCTTGCCTACAATGAGCAGTTCTTC; cdr3_aa: CASSRNRLAYNEQFF
v_call: TRBV9; clone_size: .; d_call: .; j_call: TRBJ1-5; cdr3_nt: TGTGCCAGCAGCGTAGAGGCAGGGCTCAATCAGCCCCAGCATTTT; cdr3_aa: CASSVEAGLNQPQHF
v_call: TRBV28; clone_size: once; d_call: .; j_call: TRBJ2-7; cdr3_nt: TGTGCCAGCAGTTTAGGGTCGGGGAACCATAACGAGCAGTACTTC; cdr3_aa: CASSLGSGNHNEQYF
v_call: TRBV5-1; clone_size: .; d_call: TRBD2; j_call: TRBJ2-5; cdr3_nt: TGCGCCAGCAGCCCGGGGATTAGCGGGGGCCGGAGGCAAGAGACCCAGTACTTC; cdr3_aa: CASSPGISGGRRQETQYF
v_call: TRBV7-6; clone_size: .; d_call: .; j_call: TRBJ2-3; cdr3_nt: TGTGCCAGCAGCTTAGGGGCCGGGTTGGATACGCAGTATTTT; cdr3_aa: CASSLGAGLDTQYF
v_call: TRBV4-2; clone_size: .; d_call: .; j_call: TRBJ1-3; cdr3_nt: TGTGCCAGCAGCCAAGAAAATGGGGGAAACACCATATATTTT; cdr3_aa: CASSQENGGNTIYF
v_call: TRBV4-1; clone_size: once; d_call: TRBD1; j_call: TRBJ1-6; cdr3_nt: TGCGCCAGCAGCCAGGCCGGGACAGGGGGCGTAGATTATAATTCACCCCTCCACTTT; cdr3_aa: CASSQAGTGGVDYNSPLHF
v_call: TRBV30; clone_size: .; d_call: .; j_call: TRBJ1-6; cdr3_nt: TGTGCCTGGAGTGTGGCCCATTCACCCCTCCACTTT; cdr3_aa: CAWSVAHSPLHF
v_call: TRBV19; clone_size: .; d_call: .; j_call: TRBJ2-7; cdr3_nt: TGTGCCACAAATGCCCCCGGGGGTAGCCCCTACGAGCAGTACTTC; cdr3_aa: CATNAPGGSPYEQYF
v_call: TRBV7-2; clone_size: .; d_call: .; j_call: TRBJ2-1; cdr3_nt: TGTGCCAGCATGGGGGTCCGACAGTCCTACAATGAGCAGTTCTTC; cdr3_aa: CASMGVRQSYNEQFF
v_call: TRBV29-1; clone_size: .; d_call: TRBD1; j_call: TRBJ2-7; cdr3_nt: TGCAGCGTTGGAAAACAGGGGTCAGCCTACGAGCAGTACTTC; cdr3_aa: CSVGKQGSAYEQYF
v_call: TRBV2; clone_size: .; d_call: TRBD1; j_call: TRBJ2-3; cdr3_nt: TGTGCCAGCAGTGGACAGGGATCTCGCACAGATACGCAGTATTTT; cdr3_aa: CASSGQGSRTDTQYF
v_call: TRBV18; clone_size: .; d_call: TRBD1; j_call: TRBJ1-1; cdr3_nt: TGTGCCAGCTCAGCAGACAGGGGAAGCACTGAAGCTTTCTTT; cdr3_aa: CASSADRGSTEAFF
v_call: TRBV2; clone_size: .; d_call: .; j_call: TRBJ2-7; cdr3_nt: TGTGCCAGCCGCTCTCTGTGGGACATTAACTACGAGCAGTACTTC; cdr3_aa: CASRSLWDINYEQYF
v_call: TRBV10-3; clone_size: .; d_call: .; j_call: TRBJ2-5; cdr3_nt: TGTGCCATCAGTGAAACAGTAGGTGAGACCCAGTACTTC; cdr3_aa: CAISETVGETQYF
v_call: TRBV30; clone_size: .; d_call: TRBD1; j_call: TRBJ1-2; cdr3_nt: TGTGCCTGGAGTTGGCGGACAGGTCTAGGCTACACCTTC; cdr3_aa: CAWSWRTGLGYTF
v_call: TRBV5-4; clone_size: few; d_call: TRBD1; j_call: TRBJ1-2; cdr3_nt: TGTGCCAGCTTGAGCCCAGGGGGCTATGGCTACACCTTC; cdr3_aa: CASLSPGGYGYTF
v_call: TRBV18; clone_size: .; d_call: TRBD1; j_call: TRBJ2-2; cdr3_nt: TGTGCCAGCTCACGACATAAGGGGGCAAACACCGGGGAGCTGTTTTTT; cdr3_aa: CASSRHKGANTGELFF
v_call: TRBV9; clone_size: .; d_call: .; j_call: TRBJ1-1; cdr3_nt: TGTGCCAGCAGCGTTGGTAGAACAGGGAACGTGCACACTGAAGCTTTCTTT; cdr3_aa: CASSVGRTGNVHTEAFF
v_call: TRBV6-5; clone_size: .; d_call: .; j_call: TRBJ2-7; cdr3_nt: TGTGCCAGCAGTTACTCGCCCACGGCTACCGAGCAGTACTTC; cdr3_aa: CASSYSPTATEQYF
v_call: TRBV19; clone_size: once; d_call: TRBD1; j_call: TRBJ1-5; cdr3_nt: TGTGCCAGTAGAAGACAGGGAGGAAATCAGCCCCAGCATTTT; cdr3_aa: CASRRQGGNQPQHF
v_call: TRBV5-4; clone_size: .; d_call: .; j_call: TRBJ2-7; cdr3_nt: TGTGCCAGCAGCTTCACAGGGACCGAGCAGTACTTC; cdr3_aa: CASSFTGTEQYF
v_call: TRBV5-1; clone_size: .; d_call: TRBD1; j_call: TRBJ2-1; cdr3_nt: TGCGCCAGCAGCGGGACAGGGTCCTACAATGAGCAGTTCTTC; cdr3_aa: CASSGTGSYNEQFF
v_call: TRBV9; clone_size: .; d_call: TRBD1; j_call: TRBJ1-6; cdr3_nt: TGTGCCAGCAGCGGGGGACAGGGTAATTCACCCCTCCACTTT; cdr3_aa: CASSGGQGNSPLHF
v_call: TRBV11-3; clone_size: .; d_call: .; j_call: TRBJ2-1; cdr3_nt: TGTGCCAGCAGCTTAGGACAGTCCAATGAGCAGTTCTTC; cdr3_aa: CASSLGQSNEQFF
v_call: TRBV7-3; clone_size: few; d_call: .; j_call: TRBJ1-1; cdr3_nt: TGTGCCAGCAGGGCCGGGACACAGAACACTGAAGCTTTCTTT; cdr3_aa: CASRAGTQNTEAFF
v_call: TRBV6-1; clone_size: .; d_call: TRBD1; j_call: TRBJ1-1; cdr3_nt: TGTGCCAGCACCCTACAGACAGGGCAGAACACTGAAGCTTTCTTT; cdr3_aa: CASTLQTGQNTEAFF
v_call: TRBV10-3; clone_size: .; d_call: .; j_call: TRBJ2-5; cdr3_nt: TGTGCCATCAGTGAGTCCCCAGGGAAAGAAGAGACCCAGTACTTC; cdr3_aa: CAISESPGKEETQYF
v_call: TRBV30; clone_size: .; d_call: .; j_call: TRBJ2-5; cdr3_nt: TGTGCCTGGAGGGCGCGAACAGGGTACCAAGAGACCCAGTACTTC; cdr3_aa: CAWRARTGYQETQYF
v_call: TRBV7-2; clone_size: .; d_call: .; j_call: TRBJ2-3; cdr3_nt: TGTGCCAGCAGCTTAGGGCACTTATATACGCAGTATTTT; cdr3_aa: CASSLGHLYTQYF
v_call: TRBV2; clone_size: .; d_call: TRBD1; j_call: TRBJ2-3; cdr3_nt: TGTGCCACCAGAGGGGACAGGGCCACAGATACGCAGTATTTT; cdr3_aa: CATRGDRATDTQYF
v_call: TRBV28; clone_size: .; d_call: TRBD2; j_call: TRBJ2-7; cdr3_nt: TGTGCCAGCATCTTAGCGGGACCCCACGGGGAGCAGTACTTC; cdr3_aa: CASILAGPHGEQYF
v_call: TRBV27; clone_size: .; d_call: TRBD1; j_call: TRBJ1-4; cdr3_nt: TGTGCCAGCCGTAATACAGGGGGCTATGAAAAACTGTTTTTT; cdr3_aa: CASRNTGGYEKLFF
v_call: TRBV27; clone_size: few; d_call: .; j_call: TRBJ1-2; cdr3_nt: TGTGCCAGCAGTTTAGGGGGGCTAGCTAACTATGGCTACACCTTC; cdr3_aa: CASSLGGLANYGYTF